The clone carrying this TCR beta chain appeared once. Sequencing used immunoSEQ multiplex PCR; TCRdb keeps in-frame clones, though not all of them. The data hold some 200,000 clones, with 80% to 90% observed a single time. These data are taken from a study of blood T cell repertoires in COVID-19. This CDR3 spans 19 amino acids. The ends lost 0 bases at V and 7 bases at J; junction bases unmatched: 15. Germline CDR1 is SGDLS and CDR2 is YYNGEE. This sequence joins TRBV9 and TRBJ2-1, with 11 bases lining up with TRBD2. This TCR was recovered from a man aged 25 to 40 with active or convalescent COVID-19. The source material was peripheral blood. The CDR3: CASSVGAPGLAARVNEQFF. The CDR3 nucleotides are TGTGCCAGCAGCGTAGGGGCCCCGGGACTAGCGGCCCGCGTGAATGAGCAGTTCTTC.